This passage covers 18 T cell receptor beta chains from one sample sequenced in a study of T cells in Graves' hyperthyroidism and ophthalmopathy. It was RNA transcripts that yielded the amplified TCR beta CDR3 regions. A first-round RT-PCR of the TCR CDR3 used the HTBI primer set. TCRdb re-called the multiplex PCR reads through MiXCR, storing one row per CDR3 protein. The sample holds fewer than 55,000 distinct CDR3 sequences, 45% to 65% seen once. Material: peripheral blood or thyroid tissue (not recorded which). The receptors come from a man younger than 35 with Graves' hyperthyroidism.

On this clonotype: An end of the junction does not agree with germline; a read error may underlie this. The CDR3 region is CCALRPDTNSPLHF. CDR3 coding DNA: TGCTGTGCCCTCCGTCCGGATACGAATTCACCCCTCCACTTT. This chain uses TRBV20-1 with TRBJ1-6; D gene ambiguous. The CDR3 covers 14 residues. CDR1 DFQATT and CDR2 SNEGSKA come from the germline V gene (reference sequence).

The chain is built from TRBV2 and TRBJ2-5, with D hard to call. V lost 4 bases to trimming and J lost 5 bases, with 14 bases between them. CDR3 length: 14 amino acids. Germline CDR1 and CDR2: SNHLY and FYNNEI. This chain's CDR3 is CASSGVGFRETQYF. In nucleotides, the CDR3 is TGTGCCAGCAGTGGGGTGGGGTTTCGGGAGACCCAGTACTTC.

There are many counts of this clonotype. The rearrangement joins TRBV6-2 or TRBV6-3 to TRBJ1-4; 7 bases map to TRBD1. Germline V gives CDR1 MNHEY, CDR2 SVGEGT. The CDR3 has 16 residues. J lost 5 bases, V lost 6 bases, and 12 bases had no gene match. CDR3 residues: CASRLLPGQQNEKLFF. DNA for the CDR3: TGTGCCAGCAGACTATTACCGGGACAGCAAAATGAAAAACTGTTTTTT.

This clonotype was recorded at least ten times. CDR3 nucleotides: TGCGCCAGCAGCTTGGATGGACAGGACTACACCGGGGAGCTGTTTTTT. Translated, it gives CASSLDGQDYTGELFF. This sequence joins TRBV5-1 and TRBJ2-2, with 7 bases lining up with TRBD1. From germline, CDR1 is SGHRS and CDR2 YFSETQ. V shed 0 bases and J 3 bases; nucleotides not matched to a gene: 5. The CDR3 has 16 residues.

The chain combines TRBV6-6 with TRBJ1-6; 7 bases map to TRBD1. Germline CDR1 reads MNHNY; CDR2 reads SVGAGI (reference sequence). The CDR3 runs to 16 residues. Trimming cost V 4 bases and J 6 bases; bases outside gene matches: 9. CDR3 nucleotide sequence: TGTGCCAGCAGTTGCTCACAGGGGACTACTAATTCACCCCTCCACTTT. It yields the protein CASSCSQGTTNSPLHF.

In its sample, this clonotype was seen many times. The chain recombines TRBV7-9 with TRBJ1-1; 8 bases align to TRBD1. The V and J ends lost 5 bases and 9 bases, in that order; junction bases with no gene match: 11. The CDR3 is 14 residues long. In germline, CDR1 is SEHNR, CDR2 FQNEAQ (reference sequence). The CDR3 nucleotides read TGTGCCAGCAGCACAACAGGGGGACCTACTAAAGCTTTCTTT. Encoded protein: CASSTTGGPTKAFF. The complete variable domain, with remaining parts taken from reference TRBV7-9 and TRBJ1-1, reads DTGVSQNPRHKITKRGQNVTFRCDPISEHNRLYWYRQTLGQGPEFLTYFQNEAQLEKSRLLSDRFSAERPKGSFSTLEIQRTEQGDSAMYLCASSTTGGPTKAFFGQGTRLTVV.

In its sample, this clonotype was seen many times. V usage is TRBV9 and J usage is TRBJ2-7, with 13 bases that match TRBD2. This CDR3 comprises 16 residues. Germline V gives CDR1 SGDLS, CDR2 YYNGEE. The V segment lost 4 bases and the J segment 1 base; nucleotides outside the gene matches: 5. CDR3 sequence (DNA): TGTGCCAGCAGCACGGGACTAGCGGGGCCTTCCTACGAGCAGTACTTC. Translated: CASSTGLAGPSYEQYF. The complete variable domain, with remaining parts taken from reference TRBV9 and TRBJ2-7, reads DSGVTQTPKHLITATGQRVTLRCSPRSGDLSVYWYQQSLDQGLQFLIQYYNGEERAKGNILERFSAQQFPDLHSELNLSSLELGDSALYFCASSTGLAGPSYEQYFGPGTRLTVT.

The chain has TRBV10-3 and TRBJ2-5; TRBD1 matches at 9 bases. V trimming: 5 bases; J trimming: 5 bases; junction bases outside the gene matches: 9. This CDR3 comprises 15 residues. Germline-derived CDR1 and CDR2 are ENHRY and SYGVKD. As DNA, the CDR3 is TGTGCCATCAGTCGTGCCGGGACAGGGTCGGAGACCCAGTACTTC. Its protein product is CAISRAGTGSETQYF.

This clonotype is labeled medium-sized. The V and J genes are TRBV5-6 and TRBJ2-5, with TRBD2 identical over 10 bases. The V gene's germline CDR1 is SGHDT and CDR2 YYEEEE. The CDR3 has 15 amino acids. V lost 4 bases to trimming and J lost 2 bases; unmatched junction nucleotides: 5. The chain's CDR3 is CASSAELAGQETQYF. The DNA for the CDR3 is TGTGCCAGCAGCGCGGAACTAGCGGGACAAGAGACCCAGTACTTC.

By sample share, this clonotype is medium-sized. The chain employs TRBV19 and TRBJ1-1; no clear D. Trimming left V 5 bases short and J 7 bases short, with 11 bases between. The CDR3 consists of 12 residues. Per germline, CDR1 LNHDA and CDR2 SQIVND (reference sequence). The CDR3 spells CASSSPQLEAFF. DNA for the CDR3: TGTGCCAGTAGTTCCCCACAGCTTGAAGCTTTCTTT.

This clonotype has a count of ten or more. The gene calls are TRBV7-8 and TRBJ1-6; no firm D call. Germline CDR1 SGHVS, CDR2 FQNEAQ. Trimming cost V 3 bases and J 13 bases, with 19 bases left between them. The CDR3 contains 15 residues. CDR3 residues: CASSFGRVRIHPLHF. DNA for the CDR3: TGTGCCAGCAGCTTCGGCCGGGTTAGGATTCACCCCCTCCACTTT.

This clonotype was observed a handful of times. The conserved phenylalanine or tryptophan is not found at the CDR3 terminus, so this likely reflects a read error. This rearrangement joins TRBV7-2 to TRBJ1-1; no definite D call. This CDR3 has 14 residues. From germline, CDR1 is SGHTA and CDR2 FQGNSA. The V end lost 5 bases, the J end lost 1 base, and 11 bases lay between the germline ends. DNA for the CDR3: TGTGCCAGCAGCCAAGGCACGGGGAACACTGAAGCTTTCTCT. This encodes CASSQGTGNTEAFS.

This clonotype was counted at least ten times. V gene TRBV6-6 combines with J gene TRBJ2-6; 12 bases match TRBD1. Germline CDR1 and CDR2: MNHNY and SVGAGI (reference sequence). V shed 6 bases and J 3 bases; nucleotides not matched to a gene: 6. The CDR3 is made up of 17 amino acids. The CDR3 region is CASSTGTGGRGANVLTF. CDR3 sequence (DNA): TGTGCCAGCAGCACCGGGACAGGGGGCCGTGGGGCCAACGTCCTGACTTTC.

This chain uses TRBV18 with TRBJ2-7, with 10 bases lining up with TRBD2. The CDR3 extends over 14 amino acids. Germline CDR1 and CDR2: KGHSH and LQKENI. V lost 3 bases to trimming and J lost 5 bases; unmatched junction nucleotides: 4. The CDR3 region is CASSPGTSVHEQYF. The CDR3 nucleotides are TGTGCCAGCTCACCCGGGACTAGCGTACACGAGCAGTACTTC.

This chain links TRBV29-1 with TRBJ1-2; TRBD1 agrees at 9 bases. Germline CDR1 SQVTM, CDR2 ANQGSEA. The CDR3 runs to 11 residues. The ends lost 3 bases at V and 8 bases at J; junction bases unmatched: 1. CDR3 sequence: CSVEGTGGYTF. In nucleotides, the CDR3 is TGCAGCGTTGAGGGGACAGGGGGCTACACCTTC.

This clonotype was counted a single time. The chain couples TRBV7-2 to TRBJ2-5; 8 bases are shared with TRBD1. Germline V gives CDR1 SGHTA, CDR2 FQGNSA. V trimming: 3 bases; J trimming: 5 bases; junction bases outside the gene matches: 2. The CDR3 is 13 amino acids. The CDR3 coding sequence is TGTGCCAGCAGCTTGGACAGGGTGGAGACCCAGTACTTC. Its translation: CASSLDRVETQYF.

This clonotype was observed many times. The rearrangement joins TRBV5-8 to TRBJ2-5; 7 bases are shared with TRBD1. The CDR3 length is 13 residues. The J segment lost 4 bases and the V segment lost 4 bases, leaving 4 bases of the junction unmatched. Germline CDR1 and CDR2: SGHTS and YDEGEE. CDR3 sequence reads: CASSVTGLETQYF. CDR3 nucleotide sequence: TGTGCCAGCAGCGTGACAGGGTTAGAGACCCAGTACTTC.

V gene TRBV25-1 combines with J gene TRBJ2-6, with D perhaps given as TRBD1 or TRBD2 (5 bases each). Germline V lookup: CDR1 MGHDK, CDR2 SYGVNS. CDR3 size: 18 residues. The V end lost 3 bases, the J end lost 4 bases, and 19 bases lay between the germline ends. For the CDR3, the DNA is TGTGCCAGCAGTGAGTTCGGGGCGGTCCGGTCCGGGGCCAACGTCCTGACTTTC. This translates into CASSEFGAVRSGANVLTF.